These T cell receptor beta chains were read from a single sample in a study of T cells in localized non-small cell lung cancer. Repertoires were generated with immunoSEQ multiplex PCR, while TCRdb's copy carries only in-frame clones and drops some. The sample has under 95,000 clones, around 80% seen once. The input for sequencing was peripheral blood, taken before any cancer treatment. The receptor source for this set is a female donor of 60 years or more with stage I lung adenocarcinoma. CDR3s include the opening cysteine and the closing phenylalanine or tryptophan. D genes are given only for firm matches. Clone size is given for some rows only: seen once, a few or many times, or a class if the clone is expanded.

TRBV5-1,TRBJ2-7,NA,NA,TGCGCCAGCAGCTTGTTCGCAGCCTACGAGCAGTACTTC,CASSLFAAYEQYF
TRBV28,TRBJ1-2,TRBD1,NA,TGTGCCAGCAGTTTACGACAGGGGAGGGATGGCTACACCTTC,CASSLRQGRDGYTF
TRBV5-1,TRBJ1-1,NA,once,TGCGCCAGCAGCGATACAGGTATGAACACTGAAGCTTTCTTT,CASSDTGMNTEAFF
TRBV7-9,TRBJ2-1,NA,NA,TGTGCCAGCAGCGGAATGAGCGGGCCCTCCTACAATGAGCAGTTCTTC,CASSGMSGPSYNEQFF
TRBV6-5,TRBJ2-7,NA,NA,TGTGCCAGCAGCCCCCGACAAATTATCTCCTACGAGCAGTACTTC,CASSPRQIISYEQYF
TRBV7-2,TRBJ2-4,NA,NA,TGTGCCAGCAGCTTAGGTCGTGTTAGGCAAAACATTCAGTACTTC,CASSLGRVRQNIQYF
TRBV21-1,TRBJ2-2,NA,NA,TGTGCCAGCAGCAAATTGAGGGACGACAACGCGAACACCGGGGAGCTGTTTTTT,CASSKLRDDNANTGELFF
TRBV10-3,TRBJ2-3,TRBD2,NA,TGTGCCATACAATTAGCGGGGTTATCCACAGATACGCAGTATTTT,CAIQLAGLSTDTQYF
TRBV7-2,TRBJ2-7,NA,NA,TGTGCCAGCAGCTTAAGTGGGGCAAGCGGCTACGAGCAGTACTTC,CASSLSGASGYEQYF
TRBV9,TRBJ1-2,TRBD1,NA,TGTGCCAGCAGCCACGGGACAGGGTACACTGGCTACACCTTC,CASSHGTGYTGYTF
TRBV12-5,TRBJ2-1,TRBD2,NA,TGTGCTAGTGGTTTGGGGACTAGCGGGATATGGGGTAATGAGCAGTTCTTC,CASGLGTSGIWGNEQFF
TRBV19,TRBJ1-1,TRBD1,NA,TGTGCCAGTAGGACGACCGGGACAGCAAGTGAAGCTTTCTTT,CASRTTGTASEAFF
TRBV7-8,TRBJ1-5,NA,NA,TGTGCCAGCAGCCCGGACACTCAACGCTATCAGCCCCAGCATTTT,CASSPDTQRYQPQHF
TRBV4-2,TRBJ1-2,NA,NA,TGTGCCAGCAGCGACCCGAGTGGGGTATATGGCTACACCTTC,CASSDPSGVYGYTF
TRBV19,TRBJ1-5,NA,once,TGTGCCAGTAGTCTTGAAGGGGCCAGCAATCAGCCCCAGCATTTT,CASSLEGASNQPQHF
TRBV13,TRBJ2-5,TRBD2,NA,TGTGCCAGCAGCTCGACTAGCGGGGGGTCAATAGAGACCCAGTACTTC,CASSSTSGGSIETQYF
TRBV7-6,TRBJ1-2,TRBD1,NA,TGTGCCAGCAGCTTAGGACAGGGGACTGAGGGCTACACCTTC,CASSLGQGTEGYTF
TRBV14,TRBJ2-5,NA,few,TGTGCCAGCAGCCAAGTGCCCTTGGAGACCCAGTACTTC,CASSQVPLETQYF
TRBV28,TRBJ1-5,NA,large,TGTGCCAGCAGGTACCTTGGGCAGGGACCCAATCAGCCCCAGCATTTT,CASRYLGQGPNQPQHF
TRBV19,TRBJ1-1,NA,NA,TGTGCCAGTAGTGGGTTGACAGGAAGAACTGAAGCTTTCTTT,CASSGLTGRTEAFF
TRBV29-1,TRBJ2-7,NA,NA,TGCAGCGTTGGTGAGCCGGACTACGAGCAGTACTTC,CSVGEPDYEQYF
TRBV7-2,TRBJ1-3,TRBD1,NA,TGTGCCAGCAGCCAGGGGGCCACGGTAGACACCATATATTTT,CASSQGATVDTIYF